What follows are 30 T cell receptor beta chains derived from one specimen sequenced in a study of blood T cell repertoires in COVID-19. Generated by immunoSEQ multiplex PCR, the TCRdb table keeps only in-frame clones and is missing some. The sample holds 95,000 to 100,000 clones, roughly 80% seen once. Sequenced: peripheral blood. Receptor source: a woman aged 55-69 years with acute or convalescent COVID-19.

The CDR3 coding sequence is TGTGCCAGCTCACCGCGCAACCCGGGACAGGGGGTTCACGAGCAGTACTTC. It specifies CASSPRNPGQGVHEQYF. The J gene is TRBJ2-7, the V gene TRBV18; TRBD1 matches at 11 bases. Germline V lookup: CDR1 KGHSH, CDR2 LQKENI. CDR3 size: 17 residues. With V trimmed by 3 bases and J by 5 bases, 12 bases remained unmatched. The variable domain in full, with the rest retrieved from reference TRBV18 and TRBJ2-7, is NAGVMQNPRHLVRRRGQEARLRCSPMKGHSHVYWYRQLPEEGLKFMVYLQKENIIDESGMPKERFSAEFPKEGPSILRIQQVVRGDSAAYFCASSPRNPGQGVHEQYFGPGTRLTVT.

The rearrangement joins TRBV5-4 to TRBJ2-3, with TRBD2 as a possible D gene (5 bases). The CDR3 runs to 15 residues. Germline V gives CDR1 SGHNT, CDR2 YYREEE (reference sequence). Trimming removed 8 bases at V and 1 base at J, with 17 bases between. The CDR3 loop is CASSTPGRGTDTQYF. CDR3 bases: TGTGCCAGTTCTACGCCTGGGCGGGGCACAGATACGCAGTATTTT.

The chain couples TRBV2 to TRBJ2-1, with 13 nucleotides matching TRBD2. With V trimmed by 4 bases and J by 10 bases, 7 bases remained unmatched. The CDR3 sequence is 15 residues long. CDR1 SNHLY and CDR2 FYNNEI come from the germline V gene. This chain's CDR3 is CASSGTSGGPREQFF. The CDR3 coding sequence is TGTGCCAGCAGTGGGACTAGCGGGGGACCTAGGGAGCAGTTCTTC.

The rearrangement uses TRBV4-3 and TRBJ2-7, with D possibly being TRBD1 (5 bases). Trimming removed 3 bases at V and 0 bases at J, with 18 bases between. The CDR3 runs 17 residues. Germline CDR1 LGHNA, CDR2 YSLEER. In nucleotides, the CDR3 is TGCGCCAGCAGCCATCGGTGGGGAAGACAGAGCTCCTACGAGCAGTACTTC. Its translation is CASSHRWGRQSSYEQYF.

V is TRBV27 and J is TRBJ1-6; D not certain. Germline CDR1 is MNHEY and CDR2 is SMNVEV (reference sequence). The V end was cut by 9 bases, the J end by 4 bases, with 13 bases between. This CDR3 has 14 residues. Here the CDR3 reads CASRSPLYNSPLHF. Here the CDR3 DNA reads TGTGCCAGTAGATCACCTCTGTATAATTCACCCCTCCACTTT.

The CDR3 spells CASSLGPAGFTDTQYF. The CDR3 DNA follows: TGCGCCAGCAGCTTGGGTCCAGCGGGGTTCACAGATACGCAGTATTTT. The chain links TRBV5-1 to TRBJ2-3; 7 bases are a match to TRBD2. The CDR3 is 16 amino acids. J gave up 2 bases and V 0 bases, and 6 bases lay outside the gene matches. Germline values: CDR1 SGHRS, CDR2 YFSETQ.

The rearrangement uses TRBV7-2 and TRBJ2-5; 10 bases are shared with TRBD2. The germline V gene encodes CDR1 SGHTA and CDR2 FQGNSA. This CDR3 comprises 16 residues. V dropped 4 bases and J dropped 4; count of bases not matched to a gene: 9. CDR3 nucleotides: TGTGCCAGCAGCTACAGCGGGGGGGCAAATGTAGAGACCCAGTACTTC. Translating gives CASSYSGGANVETQYF.

This chain connects TRBV11-3 to TRBJ1-4; tentatively, D is TRBD1 (5 bases). The CDR3 contains 13 residues. The V gene lost 5 bases and the J gene lost 13 bases, with 17 bases spanning the gap. Germline CDR1 reads SGHNT; CDR2 reads YENEEA. The CDR3 here is CASSTVPGIGLFF. Here the CDR3 DNA reads TGTGCCAGCAGCACCGTCCCAGGGATTGGACTGTTTTTT.

The genes are TRBV4-2 and TRBJ1-4; no firm D call. The V and J ends lost 7 bases and 7 bases respectively, with 16 bases between them. Germline CDR1 and CDR2: LGHNA and YNFKEQ. The CDR3 spans 14 residues. CDR3 in DNA: TGTGCCAGCAACTCAGGTGCGGGAGGTGAAAAACTGTTTTTT. Translated: CASNSGAGGEKLFF.

J is TRBJ2-1 and V is TRBV7-2; 9 bases match TRBD1. V dropped 5 bases and J dropped 4; count of bases not matched to a gene: 6. CDR1 SGHTA and CDR2 FQGNSA come from the germline V gene. The CDR3 is 15 amino acids. CDR3 sequence: CASSPGQGRYNEQFF. The DNA of the CDR3 is TGTGCCAGCAGCCCGGGACAGGGAAGGTACAATGAGCAGTTCTTC.

The chain links TRBV2 to TRBJ1-6, with D hard to call. Germline V lookup: CDR1 SNHLY, CDR2 FYNNEI. Trimming left V 4 bases short and J 0 bases short, with 4 bases between. CDR3 length: 14 residues. In DNA form, the CDR3 reads TGTGCCAGCAGTGTCGGCTCCTATAATTCACCCCTCCACTTT. As protein: CASSVGSYNSPLHF.

The chain's CDR3 is CASRDNPNQPQHF. CDR3 in DNA: TGTGCCAGCCGGGACAACCCAAATCAGCCCCAGCATTTT. V and J are TRBV19 and TRBJ1-5; a weak D match, TRBD1 (6 bases). V lost 9 bases and J 4 bases, leaving 13 bases between the germline ends. CDR1 is LNHDA, CDR2 SQIVND, per germline (reference sequence). There are 13 residues in the CDR3.

This chain uses TRBV7-2 with TRBJ2-2, with a weak D call TRBD1 (6 bases). V was shortened by 3 bases and J by 5 bases, with 10 bases between the two germline ends. There are 14 residues in the CDR3. Germline CDR1 is SGHTA and CDR2 is FQGNSA. In nucleotides, the CDR3 is TGTGCCAGCAGCTTTACAGGGAAGACCGGGGAGCTGTTTTTT. This translates into CASSFTGKTGELFF.

This clone was observed a single time. In nucleotides, the CDR3 is TGTGCCATCAGCCGCCGACAGAGCGATCAGCCCCAGCATTTT. Its protein is CAISRRQSDQPQHF. This chain uses TRBV10-3 with TRBJ1-5; weak D call: TRBD1 (5 bases). The CDR3 runs 14 residues. Trimming took 6 bases from V and 5 from J, leaving 14 bases between them. CDR1 is ENHRY and CDR2 is SYGVKD in the germline V gene.

This clone was recorded once. The chain couples TRBV3-1 (or the pseudogene TRBV3-2) to TRBJ1-2; tentative D call: TRBD1 (6 bases). The CDR3 runs 13 residues. V dropped 2 bases and J dropped 8 bases, with 12 bases sitting between them. Germline V gene data show CDR1 as LGHDT and CDR2 as YNNKEL (reference sequence). DNA for the CDR3: TGTGCCAGCAGCCAAAGGGCGGGGGGCGGCTACACCTTC. Translation: CASSQRAGGGYTF.

The chain has TRBV5-6 and TRBJ2-1; the match to TRBD2 covers 7 bases. Germline values: CDR1 SGHDT, CDR2 YYEEEE. With V trimmed by 1 base and J by 5 bases, 3 bases remained unmatched. This CDR3 is 14 amino acids long. The DNA of the CDR3 is TGTGCCAGCAGCTTGAGACTAGCCCACAATGAGCAGTTCTTC. Its protein is CASSLRLAHNEQFF. Combining the CDR3 with reference TRBV5-6 and TRBJ2-1 gives the whole variable domain DAGVTQSPTHLIKTRGQQVTLRCSPKSGHDTVSWYQQALGQGPQFIFQYYEEEERQRGNFPDRFSGHQFPNYSSELNVNALLLGDSALYLCASSLRLAHNEQFFGPGTRLTVL.

The chain combines TRBV6-6 with TRBJ2-2; 7 bases agree with TRBD1. The CDR3 is 15 amino acids. V dropped 5 bases and J dropped 6; count of bases not matched to a gene: 9. CDR1 and CDR2 (germline): MNHNY, SVGAGI (reference sequence). The chain's CDR3 is CASSPPLTGSGELFF. CDR3 DNA: TGTGCCAGCAGTCCGCCCTTGACAGGGTCCGGGGAGCTGTTTTTT.

In its sample, this clone was seen once. The chain couples TRBV5-1 to TRBJ1-1; D perhaps matches TRBD1 (6 bases). There are 12 residues in the CDR3. Germline loops: CDR1 SGHRS, CDR2 YFSETQ. Trimming cost V 7 bases and J 4 bases, with 11 bases left between them. CDR3 residues: CASPRGITEAFF. CDR3 bases: TGCGCCAGCCCGAGGGGGATCACTGAAGCTTTCTTT.

The chain recombines TRBV18 with TRBJ1-4; TRBD1 aligns across 9 bases. V gave up 4 bases and J gave up 8 bases; unmatched junction bases: 8. The CDR3 length is 15 residues. The germline V gene encodes CDR1 KGHSH and CDR2 LQKENI. CDR3: CASSLTGQGYEKLFF. CDR3 in DNA: TGTGCCAGCTCACTGACGGGACAGGGTTACGAAAAACTGTTTTTT.

The rearrangement joins TRBV6-2 or TRBV6-3 to TRBJ1-5, with 7 nucleotides matching TRBD1. Germline lookup yields CDR1 MNHEY and CDR2 SVGEGT. The CDR3 loop spans 11 amino acids. The ends lost 2 bases at V and 11 bases at J; junction bases unmatched: 0. The CDR3 reads CASSYQGAQHF. DNA for the CDR3: TGTGCCAGCAGTTACCAGGGGGCCCAGCATTTT.

The chain links TRBV10-3 to TRBJ1-6; D perhaps matches TRBD1 (6 bases). The V gene lost 9 bases and the J gene lost 8 bases, with 11 bases spanning the gap. CDR1 is ENHRY, CDR2 SYGVKD, per germline. There are 12 residues in the CDR3. This chain's CDR3 is CAIQGIDSPLHF. CDR3 nucleotide sequence: TGTGCCATACAGGGTATTGATTCACCCCTCCACTTT.

The gene calls are TRBV2 and TRBJ2-2, with D unresolved. This CDR3 contains 13 residues. Germline CDR1 reads SNHLY; CDR2 reads FYNNEI. The germline V and J ends were trimmed by 7 bases and 5 bases, with 11 bases remaining between them. CDR3 DNA sequence: TGTGCCAGCACCGGAGATTGGACCGGGGAGCTGTTTTTT. Its translation: CASTGDWTGELFF. The full variable domain, in which reference TRBV2 and TRBJ2-2 provide the parts outside the CDR3, is EPEVTQTPSHQVTQMGQEVILRCVPISNHLYFYWYRQILGQKVEFLVSFYNNEISEKSEIFDDQFSVERPDGSNFTLKIRSTKLEDSAMYFCASTGDWTGELFFGEGSRLTVL.

V gene TRBV6-5 combines with J gene TRBJ1-2; D unclear. This CDR3 region has 14 residues. V was clipped by 0 bases and J by 0 bases, with 5 bases between them. The germline V gene encodes CDR1 MNHEY and CDR2 SVGAGI. The CDR3 DNA is TGTGCCAGCAGTTACTCGAGTACTAACTATGGCTACACCTTC. Protein product: CASSYSSTNYGYTF.

The V call is TRBV19, the J call TRBJ1-5, with TRBD1 matching over 10 bases. J was trimmed by 3 bases and V by 3 bases; bases with no gene match: 8. This CDR3 comprises 17 residues. Per the germline V gene, CDR1 is LNHDA and CDR2 is SQIVND (reference sequence). The CDR3 DNA reads TGTGCCAGTAGTATCCTTGGGACAGGGGCATACAATCAGCCCCAGCATTTT. Its translation is CASSILGTGAYNQPQHF.

The rearrangement uses TRBV19 and TRBJ1-2; the D gene is possibly TRBD1 (6 bases). The V gene's germline CDR1 is LNHDA and CDR2 SQIVND (reference sequence). Trimming left V 1 base short and J 6 bases short, with 12 bases between. The CDR3 runs to 14 residues. CDR3 region: CASSIGRGGHGYTF. Written as DNA, the CDR3 is TGTGCCAGTAGTATAGGTCGCGGGGGCCATGGCTACACCTTC.

This sequence joins TRBV19 and TRBJ2-3; TRBD2 matches at 8 bases. There are 16 residues in the CDR3. With 3 bases clipped from V and 5 bases from J, the junction kept 10 bases outside the gene matches. Per germline, CDR1 LNHDA and CDR2 SQIVND (reference sequence). CDR3 loop: CASSIDSGAALDTQYF. In DNA, the CDR3 is TGTGCCAGTAGTATCGATAGCGGGGCCGCCCTAGATACGCAGTATTTT.

V gene TRBV7-2 combines with J gene TRBJ2-3, with a tentative D call TRBD2 (6 bases). Germline V gives CDR1 SGHTA, CDR2 FQGNSA. Trimming took 6 bases from V and 0 from J, leaving 16 bases between them. The CDR3 length is 16 residues. For the CDR3, the DNA is TGTGCCAGCAGTCAGGCGGGGCGTAAAAGCACAGATACGCAGTATTTT. This gives the protein CASSQAGRKSTDTQYF.

This chain uses TRBV6-6 with TRBJ1-1, with a possible D match to TRBD1 (5 bases). The CDR3 has 13 amino acids. The V gene lost 4 bases and the J gene lost 2 bases, with 8 bases spanning the gap. Germline values: CDR1 MNHNY, CDR2 SVGAGI (reference sequence). The CDR3 here is CASSSGPNTEAFF. The CDR3 bases are TGTGCCAGCAGTTCAGGGCCCAACACTGAAGCTTTCTTT.

The genes are TRBV7-2 and TRBJ2-2, with D perhaps matching TRBD2 (6 bases). This CDR3 is built from 15 residues. V lost 3 bases, J lost 0 bases, and 8 bases lay in between. CDR1 and CDR2 (germline): SGHTA, FQGNSA. DNA of the CDR3: TGTGCCAGCAGCTTGGGAGGCGCGAACACCGGGGAGCTGTTTTTT. This encodes CASSLGGANTGELFF.

This chain uses TRBV4-2 with TRBJ2-5; a weak D match, TRBD1 (6 bases). This CDR3 region has 15 residues. V was clipped by 1 base and J by 1 base, with 10 bases between them. Germline CDR1 is LGHNA and CDR2 is YNFKEQ. This chain's CDR3 is CASSQVAGAQETQYF. The CDR3 nucleotides read TGTGCCAGCAGCCAAGTCGCAGGGGCCCAAGAGACCCAGTACTTC.